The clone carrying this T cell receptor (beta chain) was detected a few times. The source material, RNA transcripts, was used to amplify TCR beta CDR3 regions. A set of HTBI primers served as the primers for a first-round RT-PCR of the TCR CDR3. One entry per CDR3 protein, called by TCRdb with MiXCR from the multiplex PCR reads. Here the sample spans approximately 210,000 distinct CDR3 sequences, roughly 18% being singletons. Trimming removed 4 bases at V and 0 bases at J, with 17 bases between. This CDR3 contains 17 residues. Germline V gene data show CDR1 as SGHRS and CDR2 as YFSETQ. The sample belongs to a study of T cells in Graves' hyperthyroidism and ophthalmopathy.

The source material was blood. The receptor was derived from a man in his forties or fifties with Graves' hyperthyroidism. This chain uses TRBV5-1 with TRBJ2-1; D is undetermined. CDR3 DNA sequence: TGCGCCAGCAGCCTCCGGACCCCTTGGGGCTCCTACAATGAGCAGTTCTTC. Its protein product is CASSLRTPWGSYNEQFF. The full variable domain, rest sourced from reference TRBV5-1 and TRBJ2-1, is KAGVTQTPRYLIKTRGQQVTLSCSPISGHRSVSWYQQTPGQGLQFLFEYFSETQRNKGNFPGRFSGRQFSNSRSEMNVSTLELGDSALYLCASSLRTPWGSYNEQFFGPGTRLTVL.